Included here is one TCR beta chain sequence, with context. Germline V gives CDR1 MNHEY, CDR2 SVGEGT. This CDR3 comprises 16 residues. The V gene lost 2 bases and the J gene lost 1 base, with 14 bases spanning the gap. In TCRdb, the RT-PCR reads were re-called with MiXCR into one record per CDR3 protein. The top ten hold around 76% of the sample, which has approximately 29,000 distinct CDR3 sequences, 35% to 40% seen once. These data originate in a study of patients and donors after allogeneic stem cell transplantation. Material: blood, either unsorted or a sorted T cell fraction (not recorded which). The TCR originated in a human donor who was either an allogeneic HSCT recipient or a stem cell or donor lymphocyte infusion donor (not recorded which). It is not recorded whose cells these are; they may come from a transplant donor. The chain employs TRBV6-2 or TRBV6-3 and TRBJ1-1, with D tentatively TRBD1 (5 bases). The CDR3 reads CASSYDRGWGNTEAFF. The CDR3 coding sequence is TGTGCCAGCAGTTACGACAGAGGGTGGGGGAACACTGAAGCTTTCTTT.